This T cell receptor beta chain comes out of a study of early T cells in non-severe SARS-CoV-2 infection (dated by TCRdb to the early 2020s). For the study in its entirety: Bulk RNA from unsorted whole blood was used for TCR sequencing, so alpha and beta chains could not be paired.

Receptor amplification or capture employed 5' RACE. Sequencer: NextSeq 500. Unique molecular identifiers were attached to individual cDNA molecules in the TCR library protocol so that sequencing error and PCR bias could be corrected. Sequencing covered both TCR alpha and beta chains, and within each sample the abundances of alpha and beta sequences were tightly co-correlated. Under the source paper's analysis protocol: Decombinator V4 was used to annotate TCR sequences for V gene, J gene and CDR3. TCRs were defined as expanded if a significant change between any two time points was detected under a Poisson model with p below 0.0001. Abundances of TCRs were expressed as counts per million after normalisation to the total number of TCRs sequenced in each sample. MAIT TCRs were defined by TRAV1-2 paired with TRAJ12, TRAJ20 or TRAJ33, and iNKT TCRs by TRAV10 paired with TRAJ18. VDJdb, accessed 1 November 2021, was searched for CMV, EBV and SARS-CoV-2 annotated TCRs, with TCRs annotated for multiple antigens excluded. In TCRdb, the public reads were trimmed at Q25 with fastp and aligned with MiXCR, with productive beta chains retained. Every CDR3 protein is listed once, alongside the most common genes and DNA of its rows. These V and J calls derive from TCRdb rather than the authors' analysis. Counted in this sample were about 80,000 distinct CDR3 sequences; 11% of them appeared once. The biggest ten clones account for 4.7% of the sample.

From the cysteine up to the phenylalanine, the CDR3 has a length of 11 residues. Only the CDR3 DNA is retained, 33 bases long and in frame from the first base. V and J lose 0 bases and 4 bases, and a span of 3 bases separates them. As encoded in the germline V gene (reference sequence), CDR1 is DFQATT while CDR2 is SNEGSKA. The study was a case-control design nested within a healthcare worker cohort in London, UK, with weekly nasopharyngeal swab PCR tests and blood sampling. Between 23 and 31 March 2020, the week of the UK lockdown, healthcare workers were enrolled and then followed up weekly for as long as 16 weeks. This clonotype was seen more than once but under ten times. The clone's antigen remains unknown. No much larger clonotype is one base removed from it; base qualities were not supplied. The paper's findings and limits, for the study overall: VDJdb matching was skewed toward anti-spike CD8 responses and likely underestimated virus-specific expansions, missing private and CD4 specificities.

The material sequenced was whole blood. The sequence joins TRBV20-1 to TRBJ2-5, with an unclear D gene assignment. The sequence derives from an adult who was a healthcare worker with PCR-confirmed SARS-CoV-2 infection or an uninfected control (not recorded which). The DNA sequence reads TGCAGTGCTAGAGATCGAGAGACCCAGTACTTC. Its product reads: CSARDRETQYF.